The rows below give T cell receptor beta chains drawn from one sample of a study of shared clonotypes between healthy human individuals. The assay was immunoSEQ multiplex PCR, and TCRdb's table has in-frame clones only and misses some. The sample has 800,000 or so clones; 90% to 98% are singletons. The sequencing input was naive CD8+ T cells sorted from blood. The receptors originated from a man aged 25-45 years in good health. CDR3s include the opening cysteine and the closing phenylalanine or tryptophan. A D gene is named only where the DNA matches it firmly. Rows may omit the clone size; those that give it use once, few, many or a size class.

>TRBJ1-1|-|TRBV4-1|-
CASSPRYPLNTEAFF
TGCGCCAGCAGCCCCCGGTACCCGTTGAACACTGAAGCTTTCTTT
>TRBJ2-7|-|TRBV27|TRBD2
CASRRGGAGTYEQYF
TGTGCCAGCAGACGGGGGGGAGCGGGGACCTACGAGCAGTACTTC
>TRBJ1-1|-|TRBV2|-
CALPPQGPNTEAFF
TGTGCTCTACCACCCCAGGGGCCGAACACTGAAGCTTTCTTT
>TRBJ2-1|-|TRBV9|-
CASSVSRVGFTHEQFF
TGTGCCAGCAGCGTAAGCCGGGTAGGGTTTACCCATGAGCAGTTCTTC
>TRBJ1-1|-|TRBV7-8|-
CASSRGRPSGNTEAFF
TGTGCCAGCAGCCGTGGACGCCCCTCAGGGAACACTGAAGCTTTCTTT
>TRBJ1-1|-|TRBV7-9|TRBD1
CASRGTGGLNTEAFF
TGTGCCAGCCGCGGGACAGGGGGCCTGAACACTGAAGCTTTCTTT
>TRBJ2-5|-|TRBV18|-
CASSPRGSRETQYF
TGTGCCAGCTCACCACGAGGGAGTAGGGAGACCCAGTACTTC
>TRBJ2-7|-|TRBV5-5|-
CASSLGAPGEQYF
TGTGCCAGCAGCTTGGGCGCCCCGGGCGAGCAGTACTTC
>TRBJ2-3|-|TRBV21-1|-
CASSSLTRLAGDADTQYF
TGTGCCAGCAGCAGTCTCACCCGACTAGCGGGAGACGCAGATACGCAGTATTTT
>TRBJ2-7|many|TRBV5-5|-
CASSLDGYEQYF
TGTGCCAGCAGCTTGGACGGCTACGAGCAGTACTTC
>TRBJ2-7|-|TRBV10-3|TRBD2
CAISEGGTSGRYEQYF
TGTGCCATCAGCGAGGGTGGGACTAGCGGTCGCTACGAGCAGTACTTC
>TRBJ2-4|-|TRBV7-8|TRBD2
CASSGRTDGPGREGLAKNIQYF
TGTGCCAGCAGCGGAAGGACTGATGGGCCGGGGAGGGAGGGCCTGGCCAAAAACATTCAGTACTTC
>TRBJ2-7|-|TRBV14|-
CASSSAGTMSSYEQYF
TGTGCCAGCAGCTCAGCTGGGACGATGAGCTCCTACGAGCAGTACTTC
>TRBJ2-6|-|TRBV27|-
CASSSNGANVLTF
TGTGCCAGCAGTTCCAATGGGGCCAACGTCCTGACTTTC
>TRBJ2-3|-|TRBV2|-
CASRGAGTSSTDTQYF
TGTGCCAGCAGGGGGGCGGGAACCTCTAGCACAGATACGCAGTATTTT
>TRBJ2-5|-|TRBV11-2|-
CASSLAERAPETQYF
TGTGCCAGCAGCTTAGCGGAGAGGGCCCCAGAGACCCAGTACTTC
>TRBJ2-7|once|TRBV5-4|TRBD2
CASSFTTRTSTDYEQYF
TGTGCCAGCAGCTTCACAACACGGACTAGCACCGACTACGAGCAGTACTTC
>TRBJ2-1|-|TRBV11-3|TRBD1
CASKMTGFREDEQFF
TGTGCCAGTAAAATGACAGGGTTTCGAGAGGATGAGCAGTTCTTC
>TRBJ2-2|-|TRBV7-8|TRBD2
CASSLLAGEIGELFF
TGTGCCAGCAGCTTACTAGCGGGGGAAATCGGGGAGCTGTTTTTT
>TRBJ2-1|-|TRBV7-8|-
CASSPPLDGYNEQFF
TGTGCCAGCAGCCCCCCCTTAGATGGCTACAATGAGCAGTTCTTC
>TRBJ2-5|-|TRBV11-2|-
CASSSLFPGATPSGTQYF
TGTGCCAGCAGCTCCCTTTTCCCGGGAGCCACCCCTTCTGGGACCCAGTACTTC
>TRBJ2-7|-|TRBV11-2|-
CASSLVGVGYEQYF
TGTGCCAGCAGCTTAGTGGGAGTGGGCTACGAGCAGTACTTC
>TRBJ2-2|-|TRBV9|-
CASSVDGTGELFF
TGTGCCAGCAGCGTAGACGGAACCGGGGAGCTGTTTTTT
>TRBJ2-7|-|TRBV6-1|TRBD1
CATLDRSTSYEQYF
TGTGCCACTTTGGACAGGTCAACCTCCTACGAGCAGTACTTC
>TRBJ2-4|-|TRBV7-9|-
CASSPLEEIAKNIQYF
TGTGCCAGCAGCCCCTTAGAGGAGATTGCCAAAAACATTCAGTACTTC
>TRBJ1-2|-|TRBV10-2|-
CASSVNSGQFGGYTF
TGCGCCAGCAGTGTGAACTCCGGGCAGTTTGGAGGCTACACCTTC
>TRBJ2-7|-|TRBV5-4|-
CASSWAGISYEQYF
TGTGCCAGCAGCTGGGCCGGGATTTCCTACGAGCAGTACTTC
>TRBJ1-5|-|TRBV9|-
CASSEGGGVQPQHF
TGTGCCAGCAGCGAGGGAGGGGGTGTTCAGCCCCAGCATTTT
>TRBJ1-1|-|TRBV5-1|TRBD1
CASSSGQDWNTEAFF
TGCGCCAGCAGCTCGGGACAGGACTGGAACACTGAAGCTTTCTTT
>TRBJ2-7|-|TRBV21-1|-
CASSTWDRGYEQYF
TGTGCCAGCAGCACTTGGGACAGGGGCTACGAGCAGTACTTC
>TRBJ2-4|-|TRBV4-1|-
CASSQGGLAKNIQYF
TGCGCCAGCAGCCAAGGGGGACTAGCCAAAAACATTCAGTACTTC
>TRBJ2-1|-|TRBV2|-
CASSEGTDPYNEQFF
TGTGCCAGCAGTGAGGGGACCGACCCCTACAATGAGCAGTTCTTC
>TRBJ1-2|-|TRBV5-5|TRBD1
CASSLAQGAGYGYTF
TGTGCCAGCAGCTTGGCACAGGGGGCAGGGTATGGCTACACCTTC
>TRBJ1-1|-|TRBV30|TRBD1
CAWTTGTGITEAFF
TGTGCCTGGACTACCGGGACAGGGATCACTGAAGCTTTCTTT
>TRBJ1-5|-|TRBV19|-
CASRWDTAYQPQHF
TGTGCCAGTAGATGGGACACGGCCTATCAGCCCCAGCATTTT
>TRBJ2-1|-|TRBV7-3|-
CASSLSLSSYNEQFF
TGTGCCAGCAGCTTATCCCTGAGCTCCTACAATGAGCAGTTCTTC
>TRBJ2-7|-|TRBV29-1|-
CSVGSYNSYEQYF
TGCAGCGTTGGGTCCTACAACTCCTACGAGCAGTACTTC
>TRBJ2-7|-|TRBV27|TRBD2
CASSTGLAGYEQYF
TGTGCCAGCAGTACCGGACTAGCGGGATACGAGCAGTACTTC
>TRBJ2-1|-|TRBV4-2|TRBD2
CASSRTSGVYNEQFF
TGTGCCAGCAGCCGAACTAGCGGGGTTTACAATGAGCAGTTCTTC
>TRBJ2-7|-|TRBV7-6|-
CASGEGETYEQYF
TGTGCCAGCGGTGAAGGGGAAACCTACGAGCAGTACTTC
>TRBJ2-1|-|TRBV11-3|TRBD2
CASSHGLAGGYNEQFF
TGTGCCAGCAGTCATGGACTAGCGGGAGGATACAATGAGCAGTTCTTC
>TRBJ2-2|-|TRBV9|-
CASSDPNTGELFF
TGTGCCAGCAGCGATCCCAACACCGGGGAGCTGTTTTTT
>TRBJ1-1|few|TRBV20-1|-
CSARVNTEAFF
TGCAGTGCTAGAGTAAACACTGAAGCTTTCTTT
>TRBJ2-2|-|TRBV14|-
CASSQDMVGLKTGELFF
TGTGCCAGCAGCCAAGATATGGTGGGACTTAAAACCGGGGAGCTGTTTTTT
>TRBJ2-2|-|TRBV5-1|-
CATLGDTGELFF
TGCGCCACCCTGGGCGACACCGGGGAGCTGTTTTTT
>TRBJ2-7|-|TRBV25-1|-
CASSDPHSWEQYF
TGTGCCAGCAGTGATCCTCATTCTTGGGAGCAGTACTTC
>TRBJ2-7|-|TRBV18|-
CASSPGPLLYEQYF
TGTGCCAGCTCACCTGGACCCCTCCTCTACGAGCAGTACTTC
>TRBJ2-7|-|TRBV11-2|-
CASSFYGPTVNYEQYF
TGTGCCAGCAGCTTCTATGGGCCGACGGTTAACTACGAGCAGTACTTC
>TRBJ2-5|-|TRBV6-5|TRBD2
CASSYSSGSKETQYF
TGTGCCAGCAGTTACTCAAGCGGGAGTAAGGAGACCCAGTACTTC
>TRBJ2-1|once|TRBV28|TRBD1
CASSTGDNEQFF
TGTGCCAGCAGTACAGGGGACAATGAGCAGTTCTTC
>TRBJ2-5|-|TRBV10-3|-
CAISDPGLQVVGETQYF
TGTGCCATCAGTGACCCAGGGCTACAGGTGGTAGGAGAGACCCAGTACTTC
>TRBJ1-2|-|TRBV6-1|-
CASSETPRAEGYTF
TGTGCCAGCAGTGAAACCCCCAGGGCTGAAGGCTACACCTTC
>TRBJ2-7|-|TRBV5-4|-
CASSLAPPDEQYF
TGTGCCAGCAGCTTGGCCCCTCCAGATGAGCAGTACTTC